The 9 T cell receptor beta chains below all came from one sample that was sequenced in a study of post-analysis software for immune sequencing data. Findings and caveats of the study: Patients had higher frequencies than controls of a few TRBV segments, including TRBV5-6, TRBV5-1 and TRBV20-1.

cDNA libraries of TCR beta carried unique molecular identifiers. TCRdb itself ran the PCR reads through MiXCR, one entry per CDR3 protein. The sample shows some 370,000 distinct CDR3 sequences, 30% to 45% of them seen only once. Their target antigens are unknown. Source material: blood. These receptors came from a girl between 10 and 17 years old with multiple sclerosis.

This clonotype has ten or more counts. J is TRBJ2-4 and V is TRBV7-2; the D gene is possibly TRBD1 (5 bases). The CDR3 totals 13 residues. In germline, CDR1 is SGHTA, CDR2 FQGNSA. V was clipped by 8 bases and J by 0 bases, with 8 bases between them. In DNA, the CDR3 is TGTGCCAGCCTGGACAAAGCCAAAAACATTCAGTACTTC. The encoded protein is CASLDKAKNIQYF.

This clonotype was detected a few times. V and J are TRBV24-1 and TRBJ1-5; possible D gene TRBD1, 5 bases. The CDR3 consists of 14 residues. The V gene lost 9 bases and the J gene lost 0 bases, with 11 bases spanning the gap. CDR1 and CDR2 from the germline V gene are KGHDR and SFDVKD. CDR3 DNA: TGTGCCACCTCGCACAGGTTTAGCAATCAGCCCCAGCATTTT. It is translated as CATSHRFSNQPQHF.

About this clonotype itself: One junction end does not reproduce the germline sequence, and a read error may be involved. The chain couples TRBV12-3 or TRBV12-4 to TRBJ2-3; the match to TRBD1 covers 8 bases. The CDR3 spans 15 residues. The CDR3 nucleotides read TGTGCCAGCAGTTCCGGGACAGGCGGGCCAGATGCGCAGTATTTT. Translated, it gives CASSSGTGGPDAQYF.

In this sample, this clonotype turned up a few times. The rearrangement joins TRBV29-1 to TRBJ2-7; no clear D gene. Looked up from germline, CDR1 is SQVTM and CDR2 is ANQGSEA. The CDR3 runs to 11 residues. V lost 4 bases and J 2 bases, leaving 6 bases between the germline ends. The CDR3 bases are TGCAGCGTTGGCGGACCCTACGAGCAGTACTTC. Translated: CSVGGPYEQYF.

J is TRBJ2-3 and V is TRBV6-2 or TRBV6-3; D is tentatively TRBD1 or TRBD2 (5 bases each). The CDR3 sequence is 18 residues long. Germline V gives CDR1 MNHEY, CDR2 SVGEGT. Between the trimmed V and J ends, which lost 7 bases and 2 bases, there was a span of 25 bases. CDR3 nucleotides: TGTGCCAGCACTTCCCGTGGCTCTTATGGGACCTTCACAGATACGCAGTATTTT. It translates to CASTSRGSYGTFTDTQYF.

The rearrangement uses TRBV24-1 and TRBJ2-7, with D maybe TRBD1 (7 bases). The CDR3 extends over 12 amino acids. Germline values: CDR1 KGHDR, CDR2 SFDVKD. V lost 10 bases to trimming and J lost 2 bases, with 11 bases between them. CDR3 loop: CATAGGPYEQYF. DNA for the CDR3: TGTGCCACGGCAGGGGGGCCCTACGAGCAGTACTTC.

This clonotype was seen more than once but under ten times. The rearrangement uses TRBV4-3 and TRBJ1-2; D is possibly TRBD1 (5 bases). Looked up from germline, CDR1 is LGHNA and CDR2 is YSLEER. V was cut by 0 bases and J by 2 bases, with 16 bases left in between. This CDR3 spans 17 amino acids. The CDR3 region has the DNA TGCGCCAGCAGCCAAGACGGGGGGGGTGCCGAAAACTATGGCTACACCTTC. This sequence encodes CASSQDGGGAENYGYTF.

This clonotype was seen more than once but under ten times. The V and J genes are TRBV12-3 or TRBV12-4 and TRBJ1-5; D is possibly TRBD1 (6 bases). The CDR3 contains 15 residues. V was clipped by 1 base and J by 6 bases, with 13 bases between them. CDR3 in amino acids: CASSLVAGAGQPQHF. CDR3 sequence (DNA): TGTGCCAGCAGTTTAGTGGCAGGGGCGGGTCAGCCCCAGCATTTT.

Turning to this clonotype: This sequence may be a read error, since a much larger clone differs from it by one base. V usage is TRBV6-2 or TRBV6-3 and J usage is TRBJ2-6; D remains ambiguous. The germline V gene has CDR1 MNHEY and CDR2 SVGEGT. This CDR3 contains 14 residues. V lost 6 bases and J 2 bases, leaving 8 bases between the germline ends. CDR3 DNA sequence: TGTGCCAGCAGCCTGATCCCTGGGGCCAACGTCCTGACTTTC. Its translation: CASSLIPGANVLTF.